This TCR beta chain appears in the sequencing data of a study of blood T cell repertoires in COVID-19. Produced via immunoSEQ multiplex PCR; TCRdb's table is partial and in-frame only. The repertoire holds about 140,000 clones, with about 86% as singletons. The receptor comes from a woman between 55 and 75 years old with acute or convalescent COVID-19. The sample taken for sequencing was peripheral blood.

CDR3 DNA: TGTGCCAGCAGCTTGAGACAGGGCCCTACCTACGAGCAGTACTTC. Translating gives CASSLRQGPTYEQYF. The chain uses TRBV3-1 (or the pseudogene TRBV3-2) and TRBJ2-7; 7 positions agree with TRBD1. The V gene's germline CDR1 is LGHDT and CDR2 YNNKEL (reference sequence). CDR3 size: 15 residues. V trimming: 5 bases; J trimming: 2 bases; junction bases outside the gene matches: 9.